This T cell receptor (beta chain) comes out of a study of T cell responses to AZD1222 COVID-19 vaccine. Study-level results: At 160-218 and 743-854, vaccine-associated CD4 TCRs were dominant, and they spanned spike. Close to half of spike-specific TCRs reportedly recognize unmutated variant regions. Donors in the cohort were predominantly white British and more often female, and clonal diversity was possibly underestimated.

About this clone: Its antigen remains unknown.

Second-dose timings of about 4 or about 12 weeks were pooled. CDR1 is SGHRS, CDR2 YFSETQ, per germline. V lost 0 bases and J 1 base, leaving 4 bases between the germline ends. This CDR3 has 14 amino acids. Produced via immunoSEQ multiplex PCR; TCRdb's table is partial and in-frame only. Of around 190,000 clones listed, roughly nine tenths are singletons. The material sequenced was peripheral blood, taken 28 days after the second AZD1222 dose. The sequence was collected from an adult who received the AZD1222 COVID-19 vaccine. This chain links TRBV5-1 with TRBJ2-2; D not resolved. CDR3 protein: CASSLGGNTGELFF. CDR3 DNA: TGCGCCAGCAGCTTGGGTGGGAACACCGGGGAGCTGTTTTTT.